This T cell receptor (beta chain) is drawn from a study of cytomegalovirus exposure and HLA in healthy donors. Of note for this clone: Antigen specificity is unknown.

Clones were sequenced by immunoSEQ multiplex PCR, and TCRdb holds only the in-frame ones, with some missing. This table holds some 84,000 clones, approximately 91% found once. Study-level results: The classifier reportedly diagnosed cytomegalovirus status with high sensitivity and specificity. The authors enumerated 150 to 200 TCR beta chains as linked to cytomegalovirus.

The CDR3 runs to 14 residues. Unmatched junction bases numbered 6, after V lost 7 bases and J lost 3 bases. CDR1 SNHLY and CDR2 FYNNEI come from the germline V gene. Sequenced input: PBMCs. V gene TRBV2 combines with J gene TRBJ2-1; TRBD1 matches 7 bases. The sequence was obtained from a man aged 30-40 years in good health and CMV-seronegative. CDR3 region: CASNSDRSYNEQFF. CDR3 sequence (DNA): TGTGCCAGCAATTCGGACAGGAGCTACAATGAGCAGTTCTTC.